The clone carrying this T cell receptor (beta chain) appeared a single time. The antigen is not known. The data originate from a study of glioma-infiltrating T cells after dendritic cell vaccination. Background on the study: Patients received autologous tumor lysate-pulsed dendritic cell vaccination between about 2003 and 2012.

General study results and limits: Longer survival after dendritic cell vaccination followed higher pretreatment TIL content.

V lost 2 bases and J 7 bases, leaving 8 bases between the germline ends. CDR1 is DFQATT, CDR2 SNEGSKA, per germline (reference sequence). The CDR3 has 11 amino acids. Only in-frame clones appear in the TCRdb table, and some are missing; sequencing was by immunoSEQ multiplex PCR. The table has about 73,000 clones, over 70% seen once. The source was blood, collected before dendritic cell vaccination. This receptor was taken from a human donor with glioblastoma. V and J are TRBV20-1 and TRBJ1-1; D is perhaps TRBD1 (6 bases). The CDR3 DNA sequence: TGCAGTGCTAGACAGGGGAATGAAGCTTTCTTT. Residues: CSARQGNEAFF.